The rows below give T cell receptor beta chains drawn from one sample of a study of blood T cell repertoires in COVID-19. Sequencing was performed with immunoSEQ multiplex PCR; in TCRdb, only in-frame clones are kept and a portion is missing. The sample includes a few hundred thousand clones, about 83% of them seen just once. The specimen was PBMCs or T cells enriched from blood (not recorded which). These receptors were taken from a woman in her forties who had recovered from COVID-19. Each CDR3 is given with its conserved first and last residue. D genes are given only for firm matches. Size values are once, few and many counts, or a class for expanded clones, and some rows have none.

v_gene,d_gene,abundance,j_gene,CDR3nt,CDR3aa
TRBV21-1,.,once,TRBJ2-7,TGTGCCAGCAGCAGGTCGGTTTGGTACTTAGGACTAACCCGCGATGTATTCCATACCTACGAGCAGTACTTC,CASSRSVWYLGLTRDVFHTYEQYF
TRBV5-4,.,.,TRBJ1-2,TGTGCCAGCAGCCCGGGGGGAGGGTTACGGTATGGCTACACCTTC,CASSPGGGLRYGYTF
TRBV5-6,.,.,TRBJ1-1,TGTGCCAGCAGCTTAGAACAGGTGGTCAGTGAAGCTTTCTTT,CASSLEQVVSEAFF
TRBV4-1,TRBD1,.,TRBJ1-5,TGCGCCAGCAGCCAACCGGGACAGCGCCAGCCCCAGCATTTT,CASSQPGQRQPQHF
TRBV19,TRBD1,.,TRBJ1-1,TGTGCCAGTAGTACTCGACAGGGCCTGAACACTGAAGCTTTCTTT,CASSTRQGLNTEAFF
TRBV12-5,TRBD2,.,TRBJ2-1,TGTGCTAGTGGCAGACTAGCGGGAGCCTCCTACAATGAGCAGTTCTTC,CASGRLAGASYNEQFF
TRBV28,TRBD1,.,TRBJ2-1,TGTGCCAGCAGTCCGCCCGGGACAGGGTGGTACAATGAGCAGTTCTTC,CASSPPGTGWYNEQFF
TRBV5-1,.,once,TRBJ2-2,TGCGCCAGCAGCTTGGCCATTTTATTTGGACAAACGAACACCGGGGAGCTGTTTTTT,CASSLAILFGQTNTGELFF
TRBV2,.,.,TRBJ2-1,TGTGCCAGCAGGGGATTGGCCCGCCAGGGGACCTCCTACAATGAGCAGTTCTTC,CASRGLARQGTSYNEQFF
TRBV5-1,.,.,TRBJ1-6,TGCGCCAGCAGCTTGGCGGGGGTGGCCTATAATTCACCCCTCCACTTT,CASSLAGVAYNSPLHF
TRBV5-5,TRBD2,.,TRBJ2-5,TGTGCCAGCAGCTTGTGGGGGGGACTCCAAGAGACCCAGTACTTC,CASSLWGGLQETQYF
TRBV7-2,.,.,TRBJ1-2,TGTGCCAGCAGCTCAACCCTCGGACAAGCCATCAATGGCTACACCTTC,CASSSTLGQAINGYTF
TRBV6-6,.,.,TRBJ2-3,TGTGCCACCTCTCTCCGAGATACGCAGTATTTT,CATSLRDTQYF
TRBV30,.,.,TRBJ2-7,TGTGCCTGGGGCCTAAGGGGCTACGAGCAGTACTTC,CAWGLRGYEQYF
TRBV7-8,TRBD1,.,TRBJ1-2,TGTGCCAGCACCCTAGGGACAGATATAGGCTACACCTTC,CASTLGTDIGYTF
TRBV7-6,.,.,TRBJ1-1,TGTGCCAGCACCCCCGGGACTCCTTTTCAAAACACTGAAGCTTTCTTT,CASTPGTPFQNTEAFF
TRBV5-1,.,.,TRBJ2-2,TGCGCCAGCACCCCCTCCGCGCGATTGAACACCGGGGAGCTGTTTTTT,CASTPSARLNTGELFF
TRBV6-2/TRBV6-3,TRBD1,few,TRBJ2-7,TGTGCCAGCAGTTACCTTATGGGGACAGTTTCCTACGAGCAGTACTTC,CASSYLMGTVSYEQYF
TRBV7-9,.,.,TRBJ1-1,TGTGCCAGCAGCTTATCAGGGGCCCGAGATTTCTTT,CASSLSGARDFF
TRBV6-5,.,.,TRBJ2-1,TGTGCCAGCAGCTGGGGACTGGGTATCTACAATGAGCAGTTCTTC,CASSWGLGIYNEQFF
TRBV18,TRBD1,.,TRBJ1-2,TGTGCCAGCTCACCATTCCCCCAACAGGGGGATTATGGCTACACCTTC,CASSPFPQQGDYGYTF
TRBV11-2,.,.,TRBJ1-2,TGTGCCAGCAGCTTAAGGCCAGGGAACAACTATGGCTACACCTTC,CASSLRPGNNYGYTF
TRBV2,.,.,TRBJ1-3,TGTGCCAGCGGCGGTCTTGGAAACACCATATATTTT,CASGGLGNTIYF
TRBV20-1,.,.,TRBJ1-1,TGCAGTGCTAGTTCTAGGCAGGGGATCGGGAACACTGAAGCTTTCTTT,CSASSRQGIGNTEAFF
TRBV4-2,.,.,TRBJ1-1,TGTGCCAGCAGCCGCCCCACTAACACTGAAGCTTTCTTT,CASSRPTNTEAFF
TRBV27,TRBD1,once,TRBJ1-5,TGTGCCAGCGGAACTCCCGGGACAGAAGGCAATCAGCCCCAGCATTTT,CASGTPGTEGNQPQHF
TRBV3-1/TRBV3-2,.,.,TRBJ1-1,TGTGCCAGCAGCCACCCCAGGCCGGGGGGTTTAAACACTGAAGCTTTCTTT,CASSHPRPGGLNTEAFF
TRBV30,.,.,TRBJ1-5,TGTGCCTGGAGTGCCCTGCCCAGGGGACAGCCCCAGCATTTT,CAWSALPRGQPQHF
TRBV4-1,.,.,TRBJ2-2,TGCGCCAGCAGCCAAGAAACAGGGCCTCAGAACACCGGGGAGCTGTTTTTT,CASSQETGPQNTGELFF
TRBV28,.,.,TRBJ2-1,TGTGCCCGGGCGGGTGATGCTTCCTACAATGAGCAGTTCTTC,CARAGDASYNEQFF
TRBV7-8,.,.,TRBJ1-5,TGTGCCAGCAGCTTGGTAGGGGATAGCAATCAGCCCCAGCATTTT,CASSLVGDSNQPQHF
TRBV5-4,.,once,TRBJ2-6,TGTGCCAGCAGCTTGGGCTCCCCGAGCCGCGTCTCTGGGGCCAACGTCCTGACTTTC,CASSLGSPSRVSGANVLTF
TRBV12-3/TRBV12-4,TRBD2,once,TRBJ2-1,TGTGCCAGCAGCAATGGACTAGCGGGAGGCCGGTTCTTC,CASSNGLAGGRFF
TRBV7-9,.,.,TRBJ2-1,TGTGCCAGCAGCGCAAGCGGGTGGGGCTACAATGAGCAGTTCTTC,CASSASGWGYNEQFF
TRBV16,.,.,TRBJ1-5,TGTGCCAGCACGCCGCAGGATCGCAATCAGCCCCAGCATTTT,CASTPQDRNQPQHF
TRBV12-3/TRBV12-4,TRBD1,few,TRBJ1-2,TGTGCCAGCAGAACACAGGGGATTTCTGGCTACACCTTC,CASRTQGISGYTF
TRBV4-3,TRBD2,.,TRBJ2-1,TGCGCCAGCAGCCAGCGGACTAGCGGGCGAGGCTCCTACAATGAGCAGTTCTTC,CASSQRTSGRGSYNEQFF
TRBV3-1/TRBV3-2,.,once,TRBJ2-5,TGTGCCAGCAGCCCGTCACAGACAGAGACCCAGTACTTC,CASSPSQTETQYF
TRBV2,TRBD2,.,TRBJ2-3,TGTGCCAGCCTACTAGCGGAAAACACAGATACGCAGTATTTT,CASLLAENTDTQYF
TRBV5-5,TRBD2,.,TRBJ2-3,TGTGCCAGCAGCTTAGGGACTAGAACCACAGATACGCAGTATTTT,CASSLGTRTTDTQYF
TRBV5-4,.,.,TRBJ2-5,TGTGCCAGCAGCCCCGCTAGCAACCAAGAGACCCAGTACTTC,CASSPASNQETQYF
TRBV7-8,TRBD2,.,TRBJ2-2,TGTGCCAGCAGCCCTCGAGTAGTACTAGCGGGAAACACCGGGGAGCTGTTTTTT,CASSPRVVLAGNTGELFF
TRBV29-1,.,few,TRBJ1-1,TGCAGCGCTGACAGATCCAACACTGAAGCTTTCTTT,CSADRSNTEAFF
TRBV20-1,.,.,TRBJ2-3,TGCAGTGCCTCCACAGATACGCAGTATTTT,CSASTDTQYF
TRBV15,.,.,TRBJ2-5,TGTGCCACCAGCAGTTACAGGCAAGAGACCCAGTACTTC,CATSSYRQETQYF
TRBV6-5,.,.,TRBJ1-5,TGTGCCAGCAGGAAAGCAGGGGCCAATCAGCCCCAGCATTTT,CASRKAGANQPQHF
TRBV7-9,.,many,TRBJ1-3,TGTGCCAGCAGCCCGGACATCTCTGGAAACACCATATATTTT,CASSPDISGNTIYF
TRBV28,.,.,TRBJ1-2,TGTGCCAGCAGTTTTGTACAGTCTTATGGCTACACCTTC,CASSFVQSYGYTF
TRBV12-5,.,.,TRBJ1-2,TGTGCTAGTGGTCGGGACTTTAACTATGGCTACACCTTC,CASGRDFNYGYTF
TRBV19,.,.,TRBJ1-1,TGTGCCAGTAGTCTGACAATGGGCACTGAAGCTTTCTTT,CASSLTMGTEAFF
TRBV7-9,.,.,TRBJ2-7,TGTGCCAGCAGCTATAGTGGGCCTAGGAGGACCTACGAGCAGTACTTC,CASSYSGPRRTYEQYF
TRBV30,.,few,TRBJ1-4,TGTGCCTGGAGTACTCTTAATGAAAAACTGTTTTTT,CAWSTLNEKLFF
TRBV5-1,.,once,TRBJ1-2,TGCGCCAGCAGCTTGTCGGGGGAGGGCTATGGCTACACCTTC,CASSLSGEGYGYTF
TRBV5-1,TRBD2,.,TRBJ2-1,TGCGCCAGCAGCTTGGTGATTGGACTAGAGGAGTTCTTC,CASSLVIGLEEFF
TRBV19,.,few,TRBJ1-2,TGTGCCAGTAGCACAGTCTATGGCTACACCTTC,CASSTVYGYTF
TRBV29-1,.,.,TRBJ2-5,TGCAGCGTTTCCCCCCGGTTTCTAGAGACCCAGTACTTC,CSVSPRFLETQYF
TRBV4-1,.,.,TRBJ1-2,TGCGCCAGCAGCCCCTGGAGAGTTGGGGGCGGCTACACCTTC,CASSPWRVGGGYTF
TRBV5-6,TRBD1,.,TRBJ2-3,TGTGCCAGCAGCAAACAGGGGGCCTCTTTCACAGATACGCAGTATTTT,CASSKQGASFTDTQYF